This is a list of T cell receptor beta chains from one sample in a study of CD8 T cells in Susac syndrome. TCRdb reanalysed the immunoSEQ multiplex PCR reads using MiXCR and keeps one entry per CDR3 protein. The repertoire holds roughly 120,000 distinct CDR3 sequences, 85% to 95% seen once, with more than 0.25% in the top ten. Sample: CD8+ T cells from PBMCs. These receptors all stem from a human donor with multiple sclerosis. Each CDR3 is given with its conserved first and last residue. The D gene is left open where the match is weak. Clone size is shown for a subset of rows, as once, few, many or a class of expanded clone.

j_call v_call d_call clone_size cdr3_nt cdr3_aa
TRBJ1-2 TRBV13 TRBD1 - TGTGCCAGCAGCTTAGGGACAGGGCCTGGCTACACCTTC CASSLGTGPGYTF
TRBJ2-5 TRBV7-9 - - TGTGCCAGCAGCTTCGCCCCCCAGGACACGTACCGAGAGACCCAGTACTTC CASSFAPQDTYRETQYF
TRBJ2-3 TRBV12-3/TRBV12-4 - - TGTGCCAGCACCCGGCCCAGCACAGATACGCAGTATTTT CASTRPSTDTQYF
TRBJ2-3 TRBV5-6 TRBD2 - TGTGCCAGCAGCTCCCTGGGAACTAGCGGGGGCCGCACAGATACGCAGTATTTT CASSSLGTSGGRTDTQYF
TRBJ1-1 TRBV12-3/TRBV12-4 TRBD1 few TGTGCCAGCAGGGTGGACAGGGGGAACACTGAAGCTTTCTTT CASRVDRGNTEAFF
TRBJ1-5 TRBV23-1 - - TGCGCCAGCAGTCACACCACAGCACCCAATCAGCCCCAGCATTTT CASSHTTAPNQPQHF
TRBJ2-2 TRBV7-9 - - TGTGCCAGCAGCGCAGATGGGGCAAGCACCGGGGAGCTGTTTTTT CASSADGASTGELFF
TRBJ1-2 TRBV9 - once TGTGCCAGCAGCGTGGGGGGACTAGCGGGAGTAGGCGACTATGGCTACACCTTC CASSVGGLAGVGDYGYTF
TRBJ2-7 TRBV3-1 - - TGTGCCAGCAGCCCCAATTCGGGGGCTGACTACGAGCAGTACTTC CASSPNSGADYEQYF
TRBJ2-1 TRBV3-1 TRBD2 - TGTGCCAGCAGCCAAAGGCCACCTCTAGCGGGAGGTTACAATGAGCAGTTCTTC CASSQRPPLAGGYNEQFF
TRBJ2-2 TRBV13 TRBD1 - TGTGCCAGCAGCTTCCCGGGACAGGGATCCACCGGGGAGCTGTTTTTT CASSFPGQGSTGELFF
TRBJ1-6 TRBV9 TRBD1 - TGTGCCAGCAGCCAGGGGGGGAATTCACCCCTCCACTTT CASSQGGNSPLHF
TRBJ2-7 TRBV5-6 TRBD1 - TGTGCCAGCAGCCTGGGGGACAGGGTGCACGAGCAGTACTTC CASSLGDRVHEQYF
TRBJ1-1 TRBV20-1 - - TGCAGTGCTTTGACAGCGAACACTGAAGCTTTCTTT CSALTANTEAFF
TRBJ1-2 TRBV6-5 - - TGTGCCAGCAGTTCTACTCTCCGGGACGACCCCCGGCATGGCTACACCTTC CASSSTLRDDPRHGYTF
TRBJ1-2 TRBV20-1 TRBD1 - TGCAGTGCTCACAGGGGGCTAGTCTATGGCTACACCTTC CSAHRGLVYGYTF
TRBJ2-1 TRBV7-9 - - TGTGCCAGCAGCTTAGGGGCCAGGCCGCAGTTCTTC CASSLGARPQFF
TRBJ1-2 TRBV20-1 TRBD1 - TGCAGTGCTAGGGGGACAGGGCCGGCTGGCTACACCTTC CSARGTGPAGYTF
TRBJ2-1 TRBV27 TRBD1 - TGTGCCAGCAGACCAGGGACAGCCCTGTCGGTGTTCTTC CASRPGTALSVFF
TRBJ2-7 TRBV29-1 - - TGCAGCGTTGAAGGGCAGAATTCCTACGAGCAGTACTTC CSVEGQNSYEQYF
TRBJ1-3 TRBV12-3/TRBV12-4 - - TGTGCCAGCAGTTTTGGAGTATACACCATATATTTT CASSFGVYTIYF
TRBJ2-6 TRBV15 - - TGTGCCACCAGCACCCTCATAGGGGACACATTAATTGGGGCCAACGTCCTGACTTTC CATSTLIGDTLIGANVLTF
TRBJ2-2 TRBV24-1 TRBD1 - TGTGCCACCAGTGACTGGGGACAGGTGGGCACCGGGGAGCTGTTTTTT CATSDWGQVGTGELFF
TRBJ1-2 TRBV5-6 - - TGTGCCAGCAGCTTGGCAGCCTGGGGGGCCCACGCATATGGCTACACCTTC CASSLAAWGAHAYGYTF
TRBJ1-1 TRBV5-6 - once TGTGCCAGCAGCTTGGATAGCAGGGCCTCGTCCCGGAACACTGAAGCTTTCTTT CASSLDSRASSRNTEAFF
TRBJ2-7 TRBV28 TRBD1 - TGTGCCAGCAGTTTTTTTAGACAGGGGGAGATTCGTTCCTACGAGCAGTACTTC CASSFFRQGEIRSYEQYF
TRBJ2-1 TRBV13 - - TGTGCCAGCAGTACCAGGGTGGAAGGCAATGAGCAGTTCTTC CASSTRVEGNEQFF
TRBJ2-5 TRBV4-1 - - TGCGCCAGCAGCCAATCCGGGAACCAAGAGACCCAGTACTTC CASSQSGNQETQYF
TRBJ2-5 TRBV20-1 - - TGCAGTGCTGGACTCTGGGGACACGCGCAAGAGACCCAGTACTTC CSAGLWGHAQETQYF
TRBJ2-3 TRBV20-1 - - TGCAGTGCGGCGGCAGATACGCAGTATTTT CSAAADTQYF
TRBJ2-5 TRBV27 - - TGTGCCAGCAGTTTATCAATCCAGTGGGAGACCCAGTACTTC CASSLSIQWETQYF
TRBJ2-1 TRBV2 TRBD2 - TGTGCCAGCAGTCAAAACGGACTAGCGGGGACCCTACGTGAGCAGTTCTTC CASSQNGLAGTLREQFF
TRBJ1-1 TRBV4-1 TRBD1 - TGCGCCAGCAGCCCTCGGGACAGCAAGGGCACTGAAGCTTTCTTT CASSPRDSKGTEAFF
TRBJ2-4 TRBV19 - - TGTGCCAGTGAGAACATTCAGTACTTC CASENIQYF
TRBJ2-5 TRBV2 TRBD1 - TGTGCCAGCCAGGACAGGTTGTACCAAGAGACCCAGTACTTC CASQDRLYQETQYF
TRBJ1-2 TRBV6-2/TRBV6-3 - once TGTGCCAGCAGTGGCCCCTCCGTCGAACCAGGGGCCGTAAAGAGAGGCTACACCTTC CASSGPSVEPGAVKRGYTF